This TCR beta chain appears in the sequencing data of a study of cytomegalovirus exposure and HLA in healthy donors. Study overall: A later analysis reported the approximately 120 validation repertoires used the same platform as the roughly 700 first-cohort repertoires. Overall study findings and caveats: Most TCR sequences showed up rarely, but some public TCRs showed up in many donors. The study recorded about 160 TCR beta chains that were cytomegalovirus-associated.

Germline CDR1 and CDR2: SGHVS and FQNEAQ. With 2 bases removed from V and 2 bases from J, the gap between germline ends came to 22 bases. This CDR3 has 18 residues. The repertoire was sequenced with immunoSEQ multiplex PCR; TCRdb's copy has only in-frame clones and lacks some. The data show 50,000 to 65,000 clones, around 95% seen once. The donors were members of the validation cohort comprising over 100 subjects, separate from the approximately 630-subject first cohort. Concerning this clone: What it binds is not known.

Sequencing was performed on PBMCs. The TCR originated in a woman aged 18-35 years in good health and CMV-seropositive. The J gene is TRBJ2-7, the V gene TRBV7-8, with a possible D match to TRBD1 (6 bases). In nucleotides, the CDR3 is TGTGCCAGCAGCTTAATCGGAACTACAGGGATCCCCCCCTACGAGCAGTACTTC. Translation gives CASSLIGTTGIPPYEQYF.